The 18 T cell receptor beta chains presented below share a single source sample, sequenced in a study of HIV-infected children after antiretroviral therapy interruption. Treatment specified: PENTA 11 planned treatment interruption arm or continuous ART arm. RNA-based 3' RACE libraries used unique molecular identifiers. TCRdb re-called the 3' RACE reads with MiXCR, one entry per CDR3 protein. The sample includes 90,000 or so distinct CDR3 sequences, under 8% seen only once; the top ten take 0.85% to 1.3%. The sequencing used CD45RA+ CD4+ T cells from PBMCs, pooled from several time points, collected from a donor given antiretroviral therapy, either interrupted or continuous. Subset given: naive CD4+ CD45RA+ CD45RO- T cells. Receptors were obtained from a pool of human donors with HIV.

This chain joins TRBV13 and TRBJ1-6, with unresolved D. V dropped 5 bases and J dropped 6 bases, with 14 bases sitting between them. This CDR3 region has 15 residues. Looked up from germline, CDR1 is PRHDT and CDR2 is FYEKMQ (reference sequence). CDR3 sequence reads: CASSPAGRTNSPLHF. CDR3 sequence (DNA): TGTGCCAGCAGCCCGGCAGGACGAACTAATTCACCCCTCCACTTT.

This clonotype was found many times. CDR3 sequence reads: CASNPGKQETQYF. DNA for the CDR3: TGTGCCAGCAACCCCGGGAAACAAGAGACCCAGTACTTC. This chain links TRBV2 with TRBJ2-5, with D possibly TRBD2 on 5 matching bases. The germline CDR1 and CDR2 sequences are SNHLY and FYNNEI. The CDR3 is made up of 13 amino acids. Deletions cut 7 bases from V and 2 bases from J, with 11 bases between.

The rearrangement uses TRBV19 and TRBJ1-2, with TRBD1 as a possible D gene (6 bases). The V gene lost 3 bases and the J gene lost 0 bases, with 11 bases spanning the gap. CDR1 LNHDA and CDR2 SQIVND come from the germline V gene (reference sequence). There are 15 residues in the CDR3. CDR3 residues: CASSMGTGTNYGYTF. DNA of the CDR3: TGTGCCAGTAGTATGGGTACAGGGACTAACTATGGCTACACCTTC.

The genes are TRBV10-3 and TRBJ2-2, with no clear D. V was clipped by 7 bases and J by 6 bases, with 6 bases between them. The CDR3 is 11 amino acids. The V gene's germline CDR1 is ENHRY and CDR2 SYGVKD. CDR3 bases: TGTGCCATCACCAGTCCCGGGGAGCTGTTTTTT. As protein: CAITSPGELFF.

This chain uses TRBV19 with TRBJ2-2, with D uncertain. From germline, CDR1 is LNHDA and CDR2 SQIVND (reference sequence). The CDR3 extends over 14 amino acids. Trimming took 7 bases from V and 2 from J, leaving 11 bases between them. The CDR3 DNA reads as TGTGCCAGTAACTCCAAGTTCAACACCGGGGAGCTGTTTTTT. Translation gives CASNSKFNTGELFF.

This clonotype came up many times. The rearrangement joins TRBV5-1 to TRBJ2-3, with TRBD2 as a possible D gene (6 bases). The CDR3 loop spans 15 amino acids. Trimming took off 1 base at V and 1 base at J, with 10 bases between the two ends. CDR1 is SGHRS and CDR2 is YFSETQ in the germline V gene. DNA for the CDR3: TGCGCCAGCAGCTTGTCGTCGGGGGGCACAGATACGCAGTATTTT. This sequence encodes CASSLSSGGTDTQYF.

At least ten counts were recorded for this clonotype. The chain recombines TRBV5-1 with TRBJ2-1; maybe TRBD2 (6 bases). The V and J ends lost 3 bases and 13 bases respectively, with 11 bases between them. The germline V gene encodes CDR1 SGHRS and CDR2 YFSETQ. The CDR3 length is 11 residues. CDR3 nucleotide sequence: TGCGCCAGCAGCTCCCGGGACTTCCAGTTCTTC. This gives the protein CASSSRDFQFF.

In this sample, this clonotype turned up many times. The chain combines TRBV5-1 with TRBJ1-2; 9 positions match TRBD1. V was clipped by 3 bases and J by 6 bases; unmatched bases: 3. This CDR3 is built from 13 residues. The germline CDR1 and CDR2 sequences are SGHRS and YFSETQ. The CDR3 protein is CASSSDRGDGYTF. The DNA for the CDR3 is TGCGCCAGCAGCTCCGACAGGGGGGATGGCTACACCTTC.

This clonotype was seen repeatedly, ten times or more. The V gene is TRBV20-1, the J gene TRBJ2-3; 9 positions match TRBD2. The CDR3 has 14 amino acids. J lost 5 bases, V lost 6 bases, and 9 bases had no gene match. Looked up from germline, CDR1 is DFQATT and CDR2 is SNEGSKA (reference sequence). DNA of the CDR3: TGCAGTGCCGAACGCCGCGGGGGGGTAGATACGCAGTATTTT. It encodes CSAERRGGVDTQYF.

V and J are TRBV6-6 and TRBJ1-6; 10 nucleotides line up with TRBD1. Germline V lookup: CDR1 MNHNY, CDR2 SVGAGI (reference sequence). V lost 5 bases, J lost 10 bases, and 5 bases stayed unmatched. This CDR3 comprises 14 residues. In DNA form, the CDR3 reads TGTGCCAGCAGTGACAGGGGGCCGGAATCACCCCTCCACTTT. Translated: CASSDRGPESPLHF.

V gene TRBV6-5 combines with J gene TRBJ2-5; D is possibly TRBD2 (7 bases). The germline V and J ends were trimmed by 2 bases and 3 bases, with 13 bases remaining between them. In germline, CDR1 is MNHEY, CDR2 SVGAGI. The CDR3 length is 15 residues. CDR3: CASSYMGGGEETQYF. In nucleotides, the CDR3 is TGTGCCAGCAGTTACATGGGGGGGGGCGAAGAGACCCAGTACTTC.

This clonotype was counted many times. This chain links TRBV3-1 with TRBJ2-6, with TRBD2 matching over 7 bases. V was pared by 4 bases and J by 4 bases, with 7 bases of the junction left unmatched. The CDR3 consists of 16 residues. Germline V CDR1 and CDR2: LGHDT, YNNKEL (reference sequence). CDR3 region: CASSRALAAGANVLTF. CDR3 bases: TGTGCCAGCAGCCGCGCTCTAGCGGCCGGGGCCAACGTCCTGACTTTC.

This clonotype was observed at least ten times. The chain couples TRBV12-3 or TRBV12-4 to TRBJ1-5, with 10 bases aligning to TRBD1. The CDR3 runs to 14 residues. J lost 9 bases, V lost 2 bases, and 4 bases had no gene match. CDR3 protein: CASSLWDRGPPQHF. CDR3 nucleotide sequence: TGTGCCAGCAGTTTATGGGACAGGGGCCCGCCCCAGCATTTT.

This clonotype was counted at least ten times. J is TRBJ2-5 and V is TRBV12-3 or TRBV12-4; D is unclear. V dropped 1 base and J dropped 5 bases, with 11 bases sitting between them. The length of the CDR3 is 14 residues. The CDR3 protein is CASSLGDLLETQYF. The CDR3 DNA sequence: TGTGCCAGCAGTTTAGGAGACCTTCTCGAGACCCAGTACTTC.

This clonotype was seen many times. The chain employs TRBV5-1 and TRBJ2-5; D remains ambiguous. Looked up from germline, CDR1 is SGHRS and CDR2 is YFSETQ. This CDR3 comprises 12 residues. Trimming cost V 4 bases and J 1 base, with 5 bases left between them. The CDR3 coding sequence is TGCGCCAGCAGCAAATTCCAAGAGACCCAGTACTTC. The encoded protein is CASSKFQETQYF.

This clonotype came up many times. The rearrangement uses TRBV20-1 and TRBJ1-2; 7 bases fit TRBD1. Trimming removed 3 bases from V and 4 bases from J; junction bases left unmatched: 14. The germline V gene encodes CDR1 DFQATT and CDR2 SNEGSKA (reference sequence). The length of the CDR3 is 16 residues. CDR3 in amino acids: CSASPPGTALGYGYTF. CDR3 bases: TGCAGTGCTAGTCCACCCGGGACAGCCCTCGGCTATGGCTACACCTTC.

This clonotype has at least ten counts. The chain employs TRBV6-5 and TRBJ2-7; 7 nucleotides match TRBD1. This CDR3 region has 13 residues. In germline, CDR1 is MNHEY, CDR2 SVGAGI. V trimming: 6 bases; J trimming: 2 bases; junction bases outside the gene matches: 4. The CDR3 sequence is CASRVTGAYEQYF. For the CDR3, the DNA is TGTGCCAGCAGAGTTACAGGGGCCTACGAGCAGTACTTC.

This clonotype has at least ten counts. The gene calls are TRBV29-1 and TRBJ2-3; no clear D. CDR1 SQVTM and CDR2 ANQGSEA come from the germline V gene. V was trimmed by 0 bases and J by 8 bases, leaving 6 bases between them. This CDR3 spans 11 amino acids. CDR3 nucleotides: TGCAGCGTTGAAGAATCCGTTACGCAGTATTTT. The encoded protein is CSVEESVTQYF.